This is a list of T cell receptor beta chains from one sample in a study of cytomegalovirus exposure and HLA in healthy donors. Measured with immunoSEQ multiplex PCR; TCRdb has only the in-frame clones, and not every one. The sample includes more than 90,000 clones, 76% of them seen just once. The specimen sequenced was PBMCs. These receptors were taken from a man in his forties in good health and CMV-seronegative. Both conserved end residues are part of each CDR3. The order of the fields is clone size, V gene, J gene, D gene, CDR3 protein, CDR3 DNA. The D gene is left open where the match is weak. Rows give clone size only sometimes, using once, few, many, or a class for an expanded clone.

abundance: few; v_gene: TRBV28; j_gene: TRBJ1-2; d_gene: TRBD1; CDR3aa: CASRTGGGGYTF; CDR3nt: TGTGCCAGCAGAACAGGGGGCGGAGGCTACACCTTC
abundance: -; v_gene: TRBV4-2; j_gene: TRBJ1-6; d_gene: -; CDR3aa: CASSQDIQGWSPLHF; CDR3nt: TGTGCCAGCAGCCAAGATATACAGGGTTGGTCACCCCTCCACTTT
abundance: -; v_gene: TRBV27; j_gene: TRBJ1-1; d_gene: -; CDR3aa: CASSLSLGGRVRTEAFF; CDR3nt: TGTGCCAGCAGTTTATCGTTAGGTGGGAGGGTACGTACTGAAGCTTTCTTT
abundance: -; v_gene: TRBV7-2; j_gene: TRBJ1-2; d_gene: -; CDR3aa: CASSTTGTRSDGYTF; CDR3nt: TGTGCCAGCAGCACCACCGGGACAAGATCCGATGGCTACACCTTC
abundance: -; v_gene: TRBV16; j_gene: TRBJ2-7; d_gene: -; CDR3aa: CASSLGSYEQYF; CDR3nt: TGTGCCAGCAGCTTGGGCTCCTACGAGCAGTACTTC
abundance: -; v_gene: TRBV4-1; j_gene: TRBJ2-4; d_gene: -; CDR3aa: CATAPRIGEVGKNIQYF; CDR3nt: TGCGCCACGGCGCCAAGAATAGGGGAGGTGGGCAAAAACATTCAGTACTTC
abundance: -; v_gene: TRBV29-1; j_gene: TRBJ1-3; d_gene: -; CDR3aa: CSVGGTGTGNTIYF; CDR3nt: TGCAGCGTTGGGGGTACAGGGACTGGAAACACCATATATTTT
abundance: -; v_gene: TRBV5-1; j_gene: TRBJ2-1; d_gene: -; CDR3aa: CASSLATGMNEQFF; CDR3nt: TGCGCCAGCAGCTTGGCCACAGGAATGAATGAGCAGTTCTTC
abundance: -; v_gene: TRBV15; j_gene: TRBJ1-2; d_gene: -; CDR3aa: CATSRETVEDGYTF; CDR3nt: TGTGCCACCAGCAGAGAGACGGTAGAGGATGGCTACACCTTC
abundance: -; v_gene: TRBV5-1; j_gene: TRBJ1-1; d_gene: -; CDR3aa: CASRRGNELAEAFF; CDR3nt: TGCGCCAGCAGAAGGGGAAATGAATTAGCTGAAGCTTTCTTT
abundance: few; v_gene: TRBV19; j_gene: TRBJ1-6; d_gene: TRBD1; CDR3aa: CASGGQGGSPLHF; CDR3nt: TGTGCCAGTGGGGGACAGGGAGGTTCACCCCTCCACTTT
abundance: -; v_gene: TRBV6-5; j_gene: TRBJ1-4; d_gene: -; CDR3aa: CASSRWGGGDEKLFF; CDR3nt: TGTGCCAGCAGCAGATGGGGGGGCGGAGATGAAAAACTGTTTTTT
abundance: -; v_gene: TRBV28; j_gene: TRBJ1-1; d_gene: TRBD1; CDR3aa: CASPKDRVNTEAFF; CDR3nt: TGTGCCAGCCCCAAAGACAGGGTGAACACTGAAGCTTTCTTT
abundance: -; v_gene: TRBV19; j_gene: TRBJ2-1; d_gene: TRBD1; CDR3aa: CASKGNRGLGYNEQFF; CDR3nt: TGTGCCAGTAAGGGGAACAGGGGCTTGGGGTACAATGAGCAGTTCTTC
abundance: -; v_gene: TRBV5-1; j_gene: TRBJ1-1; d_gene: -; CDR3aa: CASSFPGTEAFF; CDR3nt: TGCGCCAGCAGCTTTCCCGGCACTGAAGCTTTCTTT
abundance: few; v_gene: TRBV19; j_gene: TRBJ2-7; d_gene: TRBD1; CDR3aa: CASSRQGVEYF; CDR3nt: TGTGCCAGTAGTCGGCAGGGGGTTGAGTACTTC
abundance: few; v_gene: TRBV18; j_gene: TRBJ2-5; d_gene: -; CDR3aa: CASSPGDWVMETQYF; CDR3nt: TGTGCCAGCTCACCAGGAGACTGGGTTATGGAGACCCAGTACTTC
abundance: -; v_gene: TRBV11-1; j_gene: TRBJ2-2; d_gene: TRBD2; CDR3aa: CASSRGGAGTGELFF; CDR3nt: TGTGCCAGCAGCCGCGGGGGGGCCGGAACCGGGGAGCTGTTTTTT
abundance: -; v_gene: TRBV18; j_gene: TRBJ1-2; d_gene: -; CDR3aa: CATERSANYGYTF; CDR3nt: TGTGCCACGGAGCGTTCAGCTAACTATGGCTACACCTTC
abundance: -; v_gene: TRBV19; j_gene: TRBJ2-2; d_gene: -; CDR3aa: CASTIMGNTGELFF; CDR3nt: TGTGCCAGTACCATCATGGGGAACACCGGGGAGCTATTTTTT
abundance: few; v_gene: TRBV19; j_gene: TRBJ2-2; d_gene: -; CDR3aa: CASSIVSGSTGELFF; CDR3nt: TGTGCCAGTAGTATAGTGTCAGGAAGCACCGGGGAGCTGTTTTTT
abundance: -; v_gene: TRBV30; j_gene: TRBJ1-5; d_gene: TRBD1; CDR3aa: CAWSYRGLQPQHF; CDR3nt: TGTGCCTGGAGTTACAGGGGACTTCAGCCCCAGCATTTT
abundance: -; v_gene: TRBV5-5; j_gene: TRBJ1-4; d_gene: TRBD1; CDR3aa: CASSLVSRGPGEKLFF; CDR3nt: TGTGCCAGCAGCTTGGTTAGTAGGGGGCCTGGTGAAAAACTGTTTTTT
abundance: -; v_gene: TRBV9; j_gene: TRBJ2-1; d_gene: TRBD2; CDR3aa: CASSAGGLAGGWSEQFF; CDR3nt: TGTGCCAGCAGCGCCGGAGGACTAGCGGGGGGGTGGAGTGAGCAGTTCTTC
abundance: -; v_gene: TRBV19; j_gene: TRBJ1-6; d_gene: TRBD1; CDR3aa: CASRREGQYNSPLHF; CDR3nt: TGTGCCAGTAGACGCGAGGGACAGTATAATTCACCCCTCCACTTT
abundance: -; v_gene: TRBV6-1; j_gene: TRBJ1-4; d_gene: TRBD1; CDR3aa: CASSARTGGEKLFF; CDR3nt: TGTGCCAGCAGTGCCCGGACAGGGGGCGAAAAACTGTTTTTT
abundance: -; v_gene: TRBV18; j_gene: TRBJ2-1; d_gene: -; CDR3aa: CASSPGGGNEQFF; CDR3nt: TGTGCCAGCTCCCCCGGTGGAGGCAATGAGCAGTTCTTC
abundance: -; v_gene: TRBV5-4; j_gene: TRBJ1-6; d_gene: -; CDR3aa: CASSLVTANSPLHF; CDR3nt: TGTGCCAGCAGCTTGGTAACAGCTAATTCACCCCTCCACTTT
abundance: -; v_gene: TRBV6-6; j_gene: TRBJ2-7; d_gene: -; CDR3aa: CASSTWTRGEQYF; CDR3nt: TGTGCCAGCAGTACTTGGACTCGGGGAGAGCAGTACTTC
abundance: -; v_gene: TRBV25-1; j_gene: TRBJ2-7; d_gene: TRBD1; CDR3aa: CASNLQGRSEQYF; CDR3nt: TGTGCCAGCAACTTACAGGGGAGAAGCGAGCAGTACTTC
abundance: -; v_gene: TRBV19; j_gene: TRBJ1-2; d_gene: -; CDR3aa: CASSIAEQGRYTF; CDR3nt: TGTGCCAGTAGTATAGCCGAACAGGGTCGCTACACCTTC
abundance: -; v_gene: TRBV5-1; j_gene: TRBJ2-3; d_gene: -; CDR3aa: CASRFSEGLTDTQYF; CDR3nt: TGCGCCAGCAGGTTTAGTGAGGGTCTCACAGATACGCAGTATTTT
abundance: -; v_gene: TRBV5-4; j_gene: TRBJ2-1; d_gene: TRBD2; CDR3aa: CASSDFRDYLYNEQFF; CDR3nt: TGTGCCAGCAGCGATTTCCGGGACTACCTCTACAATGAGCAGTTCTTC
abundance: -; v_gene: TRBV9; j_gene: TRBJ1-5; d_gene: -; CDR3aa: CASSGGDSNQPQHF; CDR3nt: TGTGCCAGCAGCGGGGGGGATAGCAATCAGCCCCAGCATTTT
abundance: -; v_gene: TRBV18; j_gene: TRBJ1-2; d_gene: TRBD1; CDR3aa: CASSPPDRVGGYTF; CDR3nt: TGTGCCAGCTCACCCCCGGACAGGGTGGGGGGCTACACCTTC
abundance: -; v_gene: TRBV7-5; j_gene: TRBJ2-3; d_gene: -; CDR3aa: CVRSLRCRAALTDTQYF; CDR3nt: TGTGTCAGAAGCTTACGCTGCAGGGCGGCCCTCACAGATACGCAGTATTTT
abundance: -; v_gene: TRBV6-5; j_gene: TRBJ2-3; d_gene: -; CDR3aa: CASTTLRSPSDTQYF; CDR3nt: TGTGCCAGCACCACCTTACGTAGTCCTTCGGATACGCAGTATTTT
abundance: -; v_gene: TRBV7-2; j_gene: TRBJ2-3; d_gene: -; CDR3aa: CASSLGEDTQYF; CDR3nt: TGTGCCAGCAGCCTAGGGGAGGATACGCAGTATTTT
abundance: few; v_gene: TRBV14; j_gene: TRBJ1-2; d_gene: -; CDR3aa: CASSQVGRENYGYTF; CDR3nt: TGTGCCAGCAGCCAAGTAGGCAGGGAAAACTATGGCTACACCTTC
abundance: -; v_gene: TRBV9; j_gene: TRBJ2-3; d_gene: TRBD2; CDR3aa: CASSVRLAGGDSTDTQYF; CDR3nt: TGTGCCAGCAGCGTAAGGCTAGCGGGGGGGGATAGCACAGATACGCAGTATTTT
abundance: -; v_gene: TRBV4-2; j_gene: TRBJ1-2; d_gene: -; CDR3aa: CASSQESGYTF; CDR3nt: TGTGCCAGCAGCCAAGAGAGTGGCTACACCTTC
abundance: -; v_gene: TRBV19; j_gene: TRBJ2-2; d_gene: -; CDR3aa: CASSLYTNTGELFF; CDR3nt: TGTGCCAGTAGTCTGTACACCAACACCGGGGAGCTGTTTTTT
abundance: -; v_gene: TRBV7-5; j_gene: TRBJ2-3; d_gene: -; CDR3aa: CVPRVNRGHYEDTQYF; CDR3nt: TGTGTCCCACGAGTAAACAGGGGGCATTACGAGGATACGCAGTATTTT
abundance: -; v_gene: TRBV7-2; j_gene: TRBJ1-5; d_gene: TRBD1; CDR3aa: CASSTTGAGNQPQHF; CDR3nt: TGTGCCAGCAGCACGACAGGGGCGGGCAATCAGCCCCAGCATTTT
abundance: -; v_gene: TRBV5-1; j_gene: TRBJ2-1; d_gene: TRBD2; CDR3aa: CASSLAGAGGYNEQFF; CDR3nt: TGCGCCAGCAGCTTGGCCGGCGCGGGGGGGTACAATGAGCAGTTCTTC
abundance: -; v_gene: TRBV9; j_gene: TRBJ2-1; d_gene: TRBD2; CDR3aa: CASSPAGGVYNEQFF; CDR3nt: TGTGCCAGCAGCCCCGCCGGGGGGGTTTACAATGAGCAGTTCTTC
abundance: -; v_gene: TRBV7-9; j_gene: TRBJ2-1; d_gene: -; CDR3aa: CSSSVASNEQFF; CDR3nt: TGTTCCAGCAGCGTAGCTAGCAATGAGCAGTTCTTC
abundance: -; v_gene: TRBV5-4; j_gene: TRBJ2-3; d_gene: -; CDR3aa: CASSLGLDSQTDTQYF; CDR3nt: TGTGCCAGCAGCTTGGGGCTCGACAGTCAAACAGATACGCAGTATTTT